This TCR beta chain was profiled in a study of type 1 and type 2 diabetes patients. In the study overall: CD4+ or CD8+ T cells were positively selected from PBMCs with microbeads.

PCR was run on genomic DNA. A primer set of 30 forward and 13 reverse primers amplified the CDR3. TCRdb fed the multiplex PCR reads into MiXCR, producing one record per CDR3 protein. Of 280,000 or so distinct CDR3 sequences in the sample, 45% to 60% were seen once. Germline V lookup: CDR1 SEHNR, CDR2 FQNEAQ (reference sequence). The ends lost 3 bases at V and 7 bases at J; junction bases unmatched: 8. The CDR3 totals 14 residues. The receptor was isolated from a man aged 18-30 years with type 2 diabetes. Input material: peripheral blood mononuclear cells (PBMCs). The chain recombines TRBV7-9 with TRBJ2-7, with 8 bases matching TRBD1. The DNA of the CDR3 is TGTGCCAGCAGCTTCCGGACAGGGACGGGGGAGCAGTACTTC. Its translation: CASSFRTGTGEQYF.